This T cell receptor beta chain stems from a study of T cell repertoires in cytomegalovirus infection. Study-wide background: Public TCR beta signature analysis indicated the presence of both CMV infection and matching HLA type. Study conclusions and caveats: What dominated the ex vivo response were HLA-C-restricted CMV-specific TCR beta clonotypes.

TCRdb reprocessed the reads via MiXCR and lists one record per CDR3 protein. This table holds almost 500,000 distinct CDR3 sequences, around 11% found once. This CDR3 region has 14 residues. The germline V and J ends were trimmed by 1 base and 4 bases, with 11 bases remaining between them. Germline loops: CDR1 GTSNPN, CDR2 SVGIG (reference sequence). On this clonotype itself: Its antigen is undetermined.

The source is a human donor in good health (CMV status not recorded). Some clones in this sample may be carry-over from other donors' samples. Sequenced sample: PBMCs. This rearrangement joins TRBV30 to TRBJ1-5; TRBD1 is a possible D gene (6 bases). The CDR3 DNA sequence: TGTGCCTGGAGTGCAGGGACACTTAATCAGCCCCAGCATTTT. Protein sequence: CAWSAGTLNQPQHF.